The sequence of this T cell receptor beta chain was determined in a study of beta chain features in type 1 diabetes. The CDR3 is 14 amino acids. Trimming left V 1 base short and J 3 bases short, with 9 bases between. CDR1 is SEHNR, CDR2 FQNEAQ, per germline (reference sequence). Sampling consisted of one heparinised blood draw per donor, averaging about 116 mL. Expressed TCRB transcripts were sequenced after all isolated RNA was converted to cDNA. Libraries were prepared by immunoSEQ multiplex PCR; TCRdb keeps only in-frame clonotypes and omits some of them. The table shows 900,000 or so clones, with roughly 16% occurring only once.

This receptor was identified in a woman in her late teens or twenties in good health. Sequencing used naive CD4+ T cells from blood. V and J are TRBV7-9 and TRBJ1-1, with TRBD1 as a possible D gene (5 bases). The CDR3 nucleotides read TGTGCCAGCAGCTTAGTCAGGGTAGACACTGAAGCTTTCTTT. It codes for CASSLVRVDTEAFF.